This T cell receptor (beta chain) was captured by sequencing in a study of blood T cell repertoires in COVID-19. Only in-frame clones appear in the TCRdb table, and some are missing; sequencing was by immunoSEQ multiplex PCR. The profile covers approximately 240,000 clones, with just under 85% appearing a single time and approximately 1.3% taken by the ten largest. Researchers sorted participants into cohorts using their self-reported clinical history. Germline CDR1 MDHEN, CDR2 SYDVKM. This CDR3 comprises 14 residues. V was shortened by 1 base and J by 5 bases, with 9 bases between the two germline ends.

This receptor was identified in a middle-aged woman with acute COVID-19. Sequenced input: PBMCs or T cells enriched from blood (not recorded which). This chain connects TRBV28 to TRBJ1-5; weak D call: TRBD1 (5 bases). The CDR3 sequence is CASSLLVGDQPQHF. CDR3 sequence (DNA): TGTGCCAGCAGTTTATTGGTAGGGGATCAGCCCCAGCATTTT. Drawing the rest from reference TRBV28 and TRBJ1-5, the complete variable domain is DVKVTQSSRYLVKRTGEKVFLECVQDMDHENMFWYRQDPGLGLRLIYFSYDVKMKEKGDIPEGYSVSREKKERFSLILESASTNQTSMYLCASSLLVGDQPQHFGDGTRLSIL.